The 10 T cell receptor beta chains below were found in one sample sequenced in a study of radiation and T cells in renal cell carcinoma. Described time point: blood 4 weeks post-SBRT, at nephrectomy. Regarding treatment: 15 Gy SBRT to primary tumor, nephrectomy 4 weeks later. Method: immunoSEQ multiplex PCR; TCRdb's copy keeps in-frame clones and lacks some. Found here are approximately 170,000 clones, 88% of them singletons; the top ten hold approximately 11%. Here the sequenced sample was blood, taken from a patient whose treatment included radiotherapy and nephrectomy. These TCRs come from a woman in her 50s with renal cell carcinoma.

The gene calls are TRBV10-1 and TRBJ2-7; either TRBD1 or TRBD2 may fit D (5 bases each). Trimming removed 5 bases at V and 5 bases at J, with 16 bases between. The germline V gene encodes CDR1 WNHNN and CDR2 SYGVQD (reference sequence). This CDR3 comprises 14 residues. In nucleotides, the CDR3 is TGCGCCAGCAGTCGGACTTCGGACATACACGAGCAGTACTTC. It specifies CASSRTSDIHEQYF.

The chain joins TRBV7-9 to TRBJ1-4; 11 bases map to TRBD1. Germline lookup yields CDR1 SEHNR and CDR2 FQNEAQ (reference sequence). The CDR3 sequence is 17 residues long. V shed 2 bases and J 3 bases; nucleotides not matched to a gene: 5. CDR3 sequence (DNA): TGTGCCAGCAGCTTAAGTGGACAGGGGGCAGCTAATGAAAAACTGTTTTTT. Translating gives CASSLSGQGAANEKLFF. Together with reference TRBV7-9 and TRBJ1-4, the CDR3 gives the full variable domain: DTGVSQNPRHKITKRGQNVTFRCDPISEHNRLYWYRQTLGQGPEFLTYFQNEAQLEKSRLLSDRFSAERPKGSFSTLEIQRTEQGDSAMYLCASSLSGQGAANEKLFFGSGTQLSVL.

The rearrangement links TRBV6-1 to TRBJ2-2; D could derive from TRBD1 or TRBD2 (5 bases each). Germline CDR1 and CDR2: MNHNS and SASEGT. With 10 bases removed from V and 0 bases from J, the gap between germline ends came to 15 bases. The CDR3 spans 15 residues. CDR3 in amino acids: CATHFGTANTGELFF. CDR3 DNA sequence: TGTGCCACCCACTTTGGGACCGCGAACACCGGGGAGCTGTTTTTT.

The chain employs TRBV4-1 and TRBJ1-2, with D unclear. This CDR3 contains 15 residues. V was shortened by 1 base and J by 4 bases, with 13 bases between the two germline ends. The germline CDR1 and CDR2 sequences are MGHRA and YSYEKL. The CDR3 coding sequence is TGCGCCAGCAGCCAAGTGCACGGGGTATCCTATGGCTACACCTTC. Amino acid sequence: CASSQVHGVSYGYTF.

This chain joins TRBV5-1 and TRBJ1-1; TRBD1 matches at 7 bases. The CDR3 has 12 residues. Trimming at V came to 2 bases and at J to 9 bases, leaving 4 bases not matched to a gene. The germline CDR1 and CDR2 sequences are SGHRS and YFSETQ. CDR3 protein: CASSFTGEQAFF. The CDR3 coding sequence is TGCGCCAGCAGCTTCACAGGGGAGCAAGCTTTCTTT.

The CDR3 sequence is CASSKLPGQGTEKLFF. CDR3 bases: TGTGCCAGCAGCAAACTACCGGGACAGGGGACTGAAAAACTGTTTTTT. The chain combines TRBV4-2 with TRBJ1-4; 10 bases map to TRBD1. The CDR3 spans 16 residues. CDR1 and CDR2 (germline): LGHNA, YNFKEQ. The J segment lost 7 bases and the V segment lost 5 bases, leaving 10 bases of the junction unmatched.

This clone showed up just a few times. The rearrangement joins TRBV7-3 to TRBJ2-3, with D possibly TRBD2 on 5 matching bases. There are 14 residues in the CDR3. V was shortened by 6 bases and J by 4 bases, with 14 bases between the two germline ends. Per germline, CDR1 SGHTA and CDR2 FQGTGA. The CDR3 coding sequence is TGTGCCAGCAGGGGAGTAGAAAGTGCAGATACGCAGTATTTT. It specifies CASRGVESADTQYF.

The chain has TRBV6-1 and TRBJ1-5, with D perhaps matching TRBD1 (6 bases). Trimming removed 6 bases from V and 10 bases from J, with 19 bases in between. Germline values: CDR1 MNHNS, CDR2 SASEGT. The CDR3 is 14 amino acids. CDR3 in DNA: TGTGCCAGCAGGGAGCAACTTACAGGGAAACCCCAGCATTTT. Protein sequence: CASREQLTGKPQHF.

The DNA for the CDR3 is TGTGCCAGCAGTGATAGGGGGCGAGCAGATACGCAGTATTTT. Translation: CASSDRGRADTQYF. The chain employs TRBV6-1 and TRBJ2-3; 7 bases fit TRBD1. Per the germline V gene, CDR1 is MNHNS and CDR2 is SASEGT. V trimming: 3 bases; J trimming: 4 bases; junction bases outside the gene matches: 4. CDR3 length: 14 residues.

V gene TRBV6-1 combines with J gene TRBJ1-1, with unresolved D. Germline loops: CDR1 MNHNS, CDR2 SASEGT. The CDR3 has 14 amino acids. V was cut by 3 bases and J by 0 bases, with 8 bases left in between. As DNA, the CDR3 is TGTGCCAGCAGTGATCCACCCATGAACACTGAAGCTTTCTTT. This codes for CASSDPPMNTEAFF.